The subject of this entry is one T cell receptor beta chain. Its antigen is not yet known. Base qualities are missing; no much larger clone stands one base away. This entry is derived from a study of blood T cells in healthy people across ages (dated by TCRdb to about 2015). For context, the study as a whole: Template switching captured roughly one uniquely barcoded TCR beta cDNA molecule per two T cells in model experiments. The study analyzed two additional independent replicas of 1 million unique cDNA reads from the same blood draw for two donors, one aged 18 to 30 and one aged 80 or older. Donors of different ages were randomly distributed across sequencing lanes to avoid experimental bias. The donors were split into four age groups: young (average about 15 years), middle-aged (over 35), aged (62) and long-lived (about 74). Using deep sequencing normalized with unique cDNA molecular identifiers, the study measured how TCR beta repertoire diversity changes with age.

The paper's findings and limits, for the study overall: As age increased, observed TCR beta diversity per million T cells dropped in a roughly linear way, and a significant reduction was already evident by age around 41. Estimates of total diversity from one million sequenced T cells were regarded as lower bounds and underestimates. Because the CMV infection status of the donors was unknown, age-related changes in expanded clonotypes may potentially have been confounded. There was a strong correlation between observed TCR beta diversity and the percentage of naive T cells measured by flow cytometry. Bulk unsorted PBMC profiling prevented conclusive comparison of naive and antigen-experienced compartments. Compared with the aged group, the long-lived group had more naive CD4+ T cells, fewer expanded clones and increased TCR diversity, suggesting age selection.

The library was made by 5' RACE. Sequencing used an Illumina HiSeq 2500. A second PCR of about 6 to 11 cycles was performed with a sample-barcoded 5' primer and a J-beta primer mix. A unique molecular identifier was introduced onto each TCR beta cDNA molecule by a template-switch 5' adaptor carrying 12 random nucleotides. Each sample yielded at least 2.5 million CDR3-containing paired-end reads. First-strand cDNA synthesis was performed from all RNA using the Mint cDNA synthesis kit, with priming by a TRBC-specific oligonucleotide. Following uracil-DNA glycosylase treatment, a first 18-cycle PCR with universal primers M1SS and BC2_uni_R was performed on all cDNA. Per the original workflow: Normalization of each sample was performed by random selection of 1 million high-quality reads, each carrying a distinct molecular identifier. Reads sharing molecular identifiers were discarded rather than binned into consensus sequences. MiTCR, set to a Q25 quality threshold and the strictest error-elimination algorithm, was used for CDR3 identification, clonotype clustering and error correction. A nonparametric unseen species model using Euler transformation provided a lower-bound estimate of total TCR beta diversity. The public sequencing data were trimmed at Q25 with fastp and processed into clonotypes with MiXCR by TCRdb, which kept only in-frame beta chains. Entries are consolidated by CDR3 protein sequence, retaining the most common genes and DNA. In this record, the V and J calls reflect TCRdb's handling and not the investigators' own analysis. The sample includes 800,000 to 1,000,000 distinct CDR3 sequences, with under 50% observed a single time. The ten largest account for roughly 12% of the sample.

The donors were some 36 Caucasian individuals from Russia, aged about 6 to 100 years, who were systemically healthy. Around 10 milliliters of peripheral blood were collected from each donor into EDTA-treated Vacutainer tubes. PBMCs were isolated by Ficoll-Paque density-gradient centrifugation, with at least 7 million obtained per sample. Trizol reagent was used to extract total RNA from the PBMCs, yielding at least 6 micrograms per sample. Naive CD45RAhigh/CD27high T cell percentages were measured by flow cytometry on a PBMC aliquot from every donor. Sequencing was done on a sample of blood. This clonotype originated in a man between 25 and 39 years old in good health.

The CDR3 has the sequence CASRKTGGSEAFF. The nucleotide sequence is given as TGTGCCAGCAGAAAGACAGGGGGCTCTGAAGCTTTCTTT. This sequence uses TRBV27 and TRBJ1-1, with 10 bases matching TRBD1. V ends up 6 bases short and J 6 bases short, with an unmatched junction base count of 4. The germline V gene (reference sequence) supplies CDR1 MNHEY and CDR2 SMNVEV. The CDR3 starts with the cysteine, ends with the phenylalanine, and has 13 residues. Just the 39-base CDR3 DNA is kept, in frame starting at base 1.